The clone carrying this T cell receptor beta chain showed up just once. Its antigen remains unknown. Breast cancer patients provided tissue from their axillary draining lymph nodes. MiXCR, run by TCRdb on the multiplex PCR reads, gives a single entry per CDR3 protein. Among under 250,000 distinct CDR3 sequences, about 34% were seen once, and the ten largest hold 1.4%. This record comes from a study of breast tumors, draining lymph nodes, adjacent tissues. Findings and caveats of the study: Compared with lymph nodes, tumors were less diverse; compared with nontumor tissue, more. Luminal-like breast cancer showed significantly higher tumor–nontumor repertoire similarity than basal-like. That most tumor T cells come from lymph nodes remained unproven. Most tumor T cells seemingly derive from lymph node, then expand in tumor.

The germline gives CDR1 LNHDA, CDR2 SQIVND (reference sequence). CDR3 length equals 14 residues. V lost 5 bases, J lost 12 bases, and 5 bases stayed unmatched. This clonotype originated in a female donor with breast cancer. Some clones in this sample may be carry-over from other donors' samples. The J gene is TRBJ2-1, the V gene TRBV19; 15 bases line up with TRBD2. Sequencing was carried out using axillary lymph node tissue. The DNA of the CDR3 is TGTGCCAGTAGTGCCTCGGGACTAGCGGGAGGGCAGTTCTTC. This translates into CASSASGLAGGQFF.